There are a few counts of the clone carrying this TCR beta chain. Germline loops: CDR1 SEHNR, CDR2 FQNEAQ (reference sequence). The CDR3 is 14 amino acids. V lost 1 base and J lost 5, with 9 bases in between. The entry originates in a study of hypomethylating agent response in myelodysplastic syndrome. The protocol was immunoSEQ multiplex PCR, while the TCRdb copy is restricted to in-frame clones and leaves out a portion. Among some 3,700 clones listed, approximately 86% were seen once. Sequencing used bone marrow, obtained before or after starting hypomethylating agent treatment for myelodysplastic syndrome (not recorded which). V and J are TRBV7-9 and TRBJ1-5; unclear D gene. The sequence came from a human donor with myelodysplastic syndrome. The chain's CDR3 is CASSLDGNDQPQHF. For the CDR3, the DNA is TGTGCCAGCAGCTTAGATGGCAACGATCAGCCCCAGCATTTT. Full variable domain (remainder filled in from reference TRBV7-9 and TRBJ1-5): DTGVSQNPRHKITKRGQNVTFRCDPISEHNRLYWYRQTLGQGPEFLTYFQNEAQLEKSRLLSDRFSAERPKGSFSTLEIQRTEQGDSAMYLCASSLDGNDQPQHFGDGTRLSIL.